This paragraph covers one TCR beta chain sequence. The antigen remains unidentified. This entry belongs to a study of T cell clonotyping in hematopoietic cell transplantation. The table came from immunoSEQ multiplex PCR; TCRdb's copy has only in-frame clones and leaves some out. Of around 7,000 clones listed, less than 95% are singletons. Broader study findings: Recipient TCR diversity dropped after transplant; expanded clonotypes rose from day 30 to 180.

Germline assignment: CDR1 MRHNA and CDR2 SNTAGT. J gave up 6 bases and V 6 bases, and 3 bases lay outside the gene matches. The CDR3 is made up of 14 amino acids. This TCR derives from a male patient between 60 and 69 years old who had an allogeneic stem cell transplant from an unrelated donor, so T cells may come from the graft donor. Some clones in this sample may be carry-over from other donors' samples. Sequencing used peripheral blood mononuclear cells, obtained 30 days after allogeneic stem cell transplant. V and J are TRBV6-4 and TRBJ2-3; 13 bases fit TRBD2. The CDR3 DNA is TGTGCCAGCAGCGGACTAGCGGGAGCCGATACGCAGTATTTT. It yields the protein CASSGLAGADTQYF.